This T cell receptor (beta chain) was sequenced during a study of early T cells in non-severe SARS-CoV-2 infection. Study background: Investigators sequenced bulk RNA drawn from unsorted whole blood, and chains remained unpaired.

Between the trimmed V and J ends, which lost 5 bases and 5 bases, there was a span of 16 bases. Germline V gene data show CDR1 as SEHNR and CDR2 as FQNEAQ (reference sequence). CDR3 length equals 14 residues. Individual cDNA molecules were tagged with unique molecular identifiers, the study reported. TCRdb recomputed calls from the 5' RACE reads with MiXCR, one row per CDR3 protein. The sample has 70,000 to 85,000 distinct CDR3 sequences; over 4% are singletons. Regarding the study as a whole: Reliance on VDJdb matching favored anti-spike CD8 responses; private and CD4 specificities were missed.

In the case of this clonotype: The antigen remains undetermined.

The receptor was isolated from an adult who was a healthcare worker with PCR-confirmed SARS-CoV-2 infection or an uninfected control (not recorded which). The V gene is TRBV7-9, the J gene TRBJ2-7; D might be TRBD1 (6 bases). This sample comprised whole blood, obtained at baseline. The CDR3 loop reads CASSPTLTGHEQYF. In DNA form, the CDR3 reads TGTGCCAGCAGCCCTACTCTCACAGGGCACGAGCAGTACTTC.